The 10 T cell receptor beta chains reported below all come from one sample, sequenced in a study of cytomegalovirus exposure and HLA in healthy donors. It was with 60 Vbeta and 13 Jbeta primers that the PCR ran. Here immunoSEQ multiplex PCR was the method, and the copy in TCRdb shows in-frame clones only, minus some. The table lists 200,000 to 250,000 clones, about 80% of them singletons. Sample: PBMCs. The source is a woman between 40 and 50 years old in good health and CMV-seronegative.

V and J are TRBV6-1 and TRBJ2-7, with a possible D match to TRBD2 (7 bases). V was pared by 6 bases and J by 2 bases, with 17 bases between. The germline V gene has CDR1 MNHNS and CDR2 SASEGT. The CDR3 is 15 amino acids. The CDR3 DNA sequence: TGTGCCAGCAGGGAAACAGGGAGGGGAACCTACGAGCAGTACTTC. Translated, it gives CASRETGRGTYEQYF.

In this sample, this clone turned up a few times. The chain carries TRBV6-5 and TRBJ2-3; 7 bases match TRBD2. J lost 3 bases, V lost 2 bases, and 2 bases had no gene match. The CDR3 spans 14 residues. The V gene's germline CDR1 is MNHEY and CDR2 SVGAGI. The CDR3 DNA is TGTGCCAGCAGTTACAGGGAGGGTACAGATACGCAGTATTTT. Protein: CASSYREGTDTQYF.

V usage is TRBV29-1 and J usage is TRBJ1-1; no clear D. The CDR3 runs to 13 residues. Trimming left V 3 bases short and J 0 bases short, with 8 bases between. In germline, CDR1 is SQVTM, CDR2 ANQGSEA. The CDR3 loop reads CSVERSLNTEAFF. DNA of the CDR3: TGCAGCGTTGAGAGGAGTCTGAACACTGAAGCTTTCTTT.

The chain combines TRBV14 with TRBJ2-3; D is perhaps TRBD2 (5 bases). Germline CDR1 and CDR2: SGHDN and FVKESK. This CDR3 comprises 12 residues. V dropped 6 bases and J dropped 10 bases, with 14 bases sitting between them. CDR3 bases: TGTGCCAGCAGTCAACGGGATGAGGCGCAGTATTTT. Protein product: CASSQRDEAQYF. The full variable domain, in which reference TRBV14 and TRBJ2-3 provide the parts outside the CDR3, is EAGVTQFPSHSVIEKGQTVTLRCDPISGHDNLYWYRRVMGKEIKFLLHFVKESKQDESGMPNNRFLAERTGGTYSTLKVQPAELEDSGVYFCASSQRDEAQYFGPGTRLTVL.

The chain has TRBV9 and TRBJ2-3; 9 positions agree with TRBD1. The CDR3 is 14 amino acids. The germline gives CDR1 SGDLS, CDR2 YYNGEE. V lost 3 bases and J lost 5; bases outside the gene matches: 4. The CDR3 is CASSAQGAGDTQYF. The DNA of the CDR3 is TGTGCCAGCAGCGCACAGGGGGCGGGAGATACGCAGTATTTT. The variable domain in full, completed from reference TRBV9 and TRBJ2-3, reads DSGVTQTPKHLITATGQRVTLRCSPRSGDLSVYWYQQSLDQGLQFLIQYYNGEERAKGNILERFSAQQFPDLHSELNLSSLELGDSALYFCASSAQGAGDTQYFGPGTRLTVL.

The J gene is TRBJ1-4, the V gene TRBV7-9, with 10 bases that match TRBD1. J lost 3 bases, V lost 5 bases, and 6 bases had no gene match. The germline V gene has CDR1 SEHNR and CDR2 FQNEAQ (reference sequence). This CDR3 comprises 16 residues. The DNA for the CDR3 is TGTGCCAGCAGCCCCGGGACAGGGGCCCCTAATGAAAAACTGTTTTTT. Translated, it gives CASSPGTGAPNEKLFF.

This rearrangement joins TRBV7-9 to TRBJ2-2; D is possibly TRBD2 (7 bases). From germline, CDR1 is SEHNR and CDR2 FQNEAQ (reference sequence). This CDR3 is 16 amino acids long. The ends were cut back, 4 bases at V and 4 bases at J, with 16 bases in the middle. CDR3 region: CASSSQSGGGTGELFF. The CDR3 DNA is TGTGCCAGCAGCTCACAGTCGGGGGGCGGCACCGGGGAGCTGTTTTTT.

This clone showed up just a few times. The chain has TRBV6-5 and TRBJ1-2; 8 bases map to TRBD1. In germline, CDR1 is MNHEY, CDR2 SVGAGI. The ends lost 5 bases at V and 4 bases at J; junction bases unmatched: 6. This CDR3 is built from 14 residues. CDR3 sequence reads: CASSTGDRSYGYTF. The CDR3 region has the DNA TGTGCCAGCAGTACTGGGGACAGGTCCTATGGCTACACCTTC.

This rearrangement joins TRBV30 to TRBJ1-5; D not resolved. The length of the CDR3 is 13 residues. Germline V lookup: CDR1 GTSNPN, CDR2 SVGIG (reference sequence). Trimming removed 4 bases at V and 0 bases at J, with 7 bases between. The CDR3: CAWTAASNQPQHF. The CDR3 bases are TGTGCCTGGACTGCGGCTAGCAATCAGCCCCAGCATTTT.

As concerns this clone: An end of the junction does not agree with germline; a read error may underlie this. This chain uses TRBV10-3 with TRBJ2-3, with TRBD1 as a possible D gene (6 bases). The CDR3 is 14 residues long. Per the germline V gene, CDR1 is ENHRY and CDR2 is SYGVKD. Here the CDR3 reads CAITTSRDTDMQYF. The CDR3 DNA sequence: TGTGCCATCACCACGAGCAGGGACACAGATATGCAGTATTTT.